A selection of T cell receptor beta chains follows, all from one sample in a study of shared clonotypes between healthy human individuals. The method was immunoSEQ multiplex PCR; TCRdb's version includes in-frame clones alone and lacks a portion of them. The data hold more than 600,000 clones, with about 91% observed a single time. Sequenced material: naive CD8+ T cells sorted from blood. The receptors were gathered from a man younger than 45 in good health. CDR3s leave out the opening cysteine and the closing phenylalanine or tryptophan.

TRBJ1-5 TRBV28 ASSPPGQGRQPQH
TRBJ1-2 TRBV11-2 ASSLAGRQGVNDYGYT
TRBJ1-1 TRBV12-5 ASGGTENTEAF
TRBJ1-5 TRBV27 ASSFAGSNQPQH
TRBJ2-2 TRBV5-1 ASTDPMAIGTGNTGELF
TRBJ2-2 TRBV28 ASRWWATGSNTGELF
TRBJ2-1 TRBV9 ASSPRRLAGFYNEQF
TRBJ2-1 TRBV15 ATSPHGLAGVYNEQF
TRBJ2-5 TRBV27 ASSSPPTSGTFMGETQY
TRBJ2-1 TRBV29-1 SAETRMGEF
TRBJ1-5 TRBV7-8 ASTEGGQPQH
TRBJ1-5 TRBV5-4 ASSFQGERPQH
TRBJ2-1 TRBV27 ASSLKGDPYNEQF
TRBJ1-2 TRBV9 ASSAWEQGSNYGYT
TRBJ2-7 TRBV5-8 ASSLGVGSGEQY
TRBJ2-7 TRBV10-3 AIGLAGYDEQY
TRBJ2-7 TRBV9 ASSVGLGLAGAEQY
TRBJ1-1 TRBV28 ASSVNTEAF
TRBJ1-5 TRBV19 ASSIDPRRGGSEDQPQH
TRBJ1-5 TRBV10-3 AISSHGGQPQH
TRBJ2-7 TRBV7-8 ASSLESWTGLPYEQY
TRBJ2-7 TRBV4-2 ASSQGQGISEQY
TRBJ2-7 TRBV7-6 ASSLKGGGPYEQY
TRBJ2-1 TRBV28 ASSSRTSGIVDEQF
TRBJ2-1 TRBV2 ASSEWLAFNEQF